Below, 27 T cell receptor beta chains from the same sample are listed, as sequenced in a study of blood T cell repertoires in COVID-19. Sequenced by immunoSEQ multiplex PCR; TCRdb stores in-frame clones only, minus some. The sample holds 350,000 to 450,000 clones, approximately 86% seen once. Sequenced input: peripheral blood. The receptors stem from a woman aged 60-70 years with COVID-19, enrolled during active disease.

This chain uses TRBV10-1 with TRBJ2-3; 13 bases map to TRBD2. There are 15 residues in the CDR3. In germline, CDR1 is WNHNN, CDR2 SYGVQD (reference sequence). J was trimmed by 9 bases and V by 2 bases; bases with no gene match: 5. CDR3 nucleotide sequence: TGCGCCAGCAGTGAGACTAGCGGGGGGGATCAGACGCAGTATTTT. This gives the protein CASSETSGGDQTQYF.

J is TRBJ2-7 and V is TRBV7-2, with 13 bases matching TRBD2. Per germline, CDR1 SGHTA and CDR2 FQGNSA. This CDR3 spans 19 amino acids. With 3 bases clipped from V and 3 bases from J, the junction kept 14 bases outside the gene matches. CDR3 sequence: CASSFHSRTSGGKNYEQYF. The CDR3 nucleotides read TGTGCCAGCAGCTTCCATTCTAGGACTAGCGGGGGAAAGAACTACGAGCAGTACTTC.

CDR3 DNA: TGCAGTGCTAGTTTTACCAGGAAGTCTGAAGCTTTCTTT. As protein: CSASFTRKSEAFF. This chain joins TRBV20-1 and TRBJ1-1; unclear D gene. The germline V and J ends were trimmed by 3 bases and 6 bases, with 14 bases remaining between them. Germline CDR1 is DFQATT and CDR2 is SNEGSKA (reference sequence). This CDR3 has 13 amino acids.

This rearrangement joins TRBV7-8 to TRBJ1-4, with a weak D call TRBD1 (6 bases). Germline V lookup: CDR1 SGHVS, CDR2 FQNEAQ. This CDR3 region has 16 residues. V gave up 4 bases and J gave up 8 bases, with 20 bases separating them. The CDR3 spells CASSWSDRDTGEKLFF. DNA for the CDR3: TGTGCCAGCAGCTGGAGCGACCGGGACACGGGGGAAAAACTGTTTTTT.

In this sample, this clone turned up once. This chain uses TRBV5-8 with TRBJ2-7; D not certain. Germline CDR1 SGHTS, CDR2 YDEGEE. CDR3 length: 11 residues. Trimming stripped 4 bases from V and 3 bases from J, with 5 bases between. Here the CDR3 reads CASSQNYEQYF. CDR3 DNA sequence: TGTGCCAGCAGCCAGAACTACGAGCAGTACTTC.

This clone appeared a few times. The V call is TRBV19, the J call TRBJ1-6; TRBD1 agrees at 7 bases. This CDR3 region has 14 residues. Germline trimming cut 4 bases from V and 8 bases from J; bases unmatched to any gene: 5. Germline assignment: CDR1 LNHDA and CDR2 SQIVND (reference sequence). CDR3: CASSKGTVDSPLHF. CDR3 DNA sequence: TGTGCCAGTAGTAAGGGGACAGTAGATTCACCCCTCCACTTT.

V gene TRBV7-2 combines with J gene TRBJ2-5, with 9 bases aligning to TRBD2. CDR3 length equals 15 residues. The germline CDR1 and CDR2 sequences are SGHTA and FQGNSA. Unmatched junction bases numbered 7, after V lost 1 base and J lost 7 bases. The CDR3 is CASSLEASGVGTQYF. The CDR3 DNA is TGTGCCAGCAGCTTAGAGGCTAGCGGGGTGGGGACCCAGTACTTC.

This chain links TRBV5-1 with TRBJ2-3, with TRBD2 identical over 7 bases. J was trimmed by 1 base and V by 5 bases; bases with no gene match: 1. The CDR3 covers 13 residues. Germline V CDR1 and CDR2: SGHRS, YFSETQ. The CDR3 loop is CASRSGGTDTQYF. The CDR3 DNA sequence: TGCGCCAGCAGAAGCGGGGGCACAGATACGCAGTATTTT.

This clone occurred once. V gene TRBV7-3 combines with J gene TRBJ2-6; TRBD1 matches 8 bases. CDR3 length: 16 amino acids. The J segment lost 4 bases and the V segment lost 5 bases, leaving 7 bases of the junction unmatched. Germline values: CDR1 SGHTA, CDR2 FQGTGA. The chain's CDR3 is CASSARQGSGANVLTF. Written as DNA, the CDR3 is TGTGCCAGCAGCGCCAGACAGGGGAGCGGGGCCAACGTCCTGACTTTC.

The V and J genes are TRBV7-2 and TRBJ1-5, with D tentatively TRBD1 (5 bases). The V end was cut by 1 base, the J end by 1 base, with 11 bases between. This CDR3 comprises 16 residues. From germline, CDR1 is SGHTA and CDR2 FQGNSA. CDR3 DNA sequence: TGTGCCAGCAGCTTAGTTCCAGGGTCGAGCAATCAGCCCCAGCATTTT. It specifies CASSLVPGSSNQPQHF.

This chain links TRBV15 with TRBJ2-5, with TRBD1 identical over 7 bases. The V gene's germline CDR1 is LNHNV and CDR2 YYDKDF (reference sequence). The CDR3 has 14 residues. After removal of 5 bases from V and 1 base from J, the junction contained 4 bases not matched to a gene. CDR3 in DNA: TGTGCCACCAGCGGGGGACAGCCCCAAGAGACCCAGTACTTC. It codes for CATSGGQPQETQYF.

This sequence joins TRBV29-1 and TRBJ1-2, with 10 positions matching TRBD1. CDR1 and CDR2 from the germline V gene are SQVTM and ANQGSEA. The J segment lost 6 bases and the V segment lost 7 bases, leaving 8 bases of the junction unmatched. This CDR3 is built from 13 residues. The CDR3 DNA is TGCAGCGCCACGACAGGGGGCGCGGATGGCTACACCTTC. This sequence encodes CSATTGGADGYTF.

This chain connects TRBV6-5 to TRBJ2-7, with 7 bases aligning to TRBD1. V dropped 4 bases and J dropped 2; count of bases not matched to a gene: 5. CDR1 is MNHEY, CDR2 SVGAGI, per germline. There are 14 residues in the CDR3. CDR3 in DNA: TGTGCCAGCAGTTGGGACAGAGTAACCTACGAGCAGTACTTC. Amino acids: CASSWDRVTYEQYF.

The V and J genes are TRBV7-3 and TRBJ2-2; 8 nucleotides agree with TRBD1. CDR3 length equals 15 residues. Trimming removed 10 bases from V and 6 bases from J; junction bases left unmatched: 13. Germline CDR1 reads SGHTA; CDR2 reads FQGTGA. CDR3 DNA: TGTGCCACTCCCGCTCTCGGACAGGGCTCCGGGGAGCTGTTTTTT. Translating gives CATPALGQGSGELFF.

This chain links TRBV10-2 with TRBJ1-5; D is uncertain. The V end was cut by 6 bases, the J end by 3 bases, with 15 bases between. CDR3 length: 15 residues. Looked up from germline, CDR1 is WSHSY and CDR2 is SAAADI. The CDR3 DNA sequence: TGCGCCAGCAGCCAAGACACGGATTACAATCAGCCCCAGCATTTT. This encodes CASSQDTDYNQPQHF.

This clone was detected once. The V call is TRBV7-2, the J call TRBJ2-5; TRBD2 agrees at 7 bases. From germline, CDR1 is SGHTA and CDR2 FQGNSA. CDR3 length: 14 residues. The trim removed 6 bases at V and 5 bases at J, leaving 9 bases unmatched. CDR3 coding DNA: TGTGCCAGCAGTCCAGACTGGGGGGGGGAGACCCAGTACTTC. Its translation: CASSPDWGGETQYF. The entire variable domain, with the rest obtained from reference TRBV7-2 and TRBJ2-5, is as follows: GAGVSQSPSNKVTEKGKDVELRCDPISGHTALYWYRQSLGQGLEFLIYFQGNSAPDKSGLPSDRFSAERTGGSVSTLTIQRTQQEDSAVYLCASSPDWGGETQYFGPGTRLLVL.

The V and J genes are TRBV6-5 and TRBJ2-6; 7 bases fit TRBD2. Losses at the gene ends were 8 bases for V and 0 bases for J; bases not matched to a gene: 1. The CDR3 has 14 amino acids. Germline CDR1 MNHEY, CDR2 SVGAGI. For the CDR3, the DNA is TGTGCCAGCGGCGGGAGCTCTGGGGCCAACGTCCTGACTTTC. It yields the protein CASGGSSGANVLTF.

This chain links TRBV6-6 with TRBJ2-5; 8 nucleotides match TRBD1. The J segment lost 5 bases and the V segment lost 6 bases, leaving 11 bases of the junction unmatched. The CDR3 loop spans 15 amino acids. Germline V gives CDR1 MNHNY, CDR2 SVGAGI (reference sequence). In DNA form, the CDR3 reads TGTGCCAGCAGCTCCGAAACAGGGGGGAGGGAGACCCAGTACTTC. It specifies CASSSETGGRETQYF.

J is TRBJ2-2 and V is TRBV7-6; the match to TRBD2 covers 7 bases. This CDR3 has 16 amino acids. The V gene's germline CDR1 is SGHVS and CDR2 FNYEAQ. V was clipped by 0 bases and J by 5 bases; unmatched bases: 6. The CDR3 here is CASSLAGGRVTGELFF. The CDR3 DNA reads TGTGCCAGCAGCTTAGCGGGGGGGAGAGTTACCGGGGAGCTGTTTTTT.

The V and J genes are TRBV10-3 and TRBJ2-1, with 9 bases identical to TRBD2. Trimming removed 3 bases from V and 0 bases from J; junction bases left unmatched: 3. The CDR3 has 16 residues. From germline, CDR1 is ENHRY and CDR2 SYGVKD. The CDR3 loop reads CAISDGSGGSYNEQFF. Written as DNA, the CDR3 is TGTGCCATCAGTGATGGTAGCGGGGGCTCCTACAATGAGCAGTTCTTC.

This chain links TRBV4-3 with TRBJ2-6; D ambiguous. This CDR3 comprises 16 residues. Germline assignment: CDR1 LGHNA and CDR2 YSLEER. V was trimmed by 6 bases and J by 0 bases, leaving 12 bases between them. The CDR3 nucleotides are TGCGCCAGCAGTATCCTAGAGAGCTCTGGGGCCAACGTCCTGACTTTC. This translates into CASSILESSGANVLTF.

This clone was seen a handful of times. The rearrangement uses TRBV12-5 and TRBJ1-3, with D uncertain. The CDR3 contains 14 residues. V lost 1 base to trimming and J lost 8 bases, with 12 bases between them. Germline CDR1 is LGHNT and CDR2 is FRNRAP. Here the CDR3 reads CASGLERVGYTIYF. Written as DNA, the CDR3 is TGTGCTAGTGGTTTGGAGAGGGTCGGGTACACCATATATTTT.

The chain employs TRBV28 and TRBJ2-7, with 12 bases lining up with TRBD1. CDR3 length equals 15 residues. Germline V gene sequence: CDR1 MDHEN, CDR2 SYDVKM. V was pared by 7 bases and J by 4 bases, with 8 bases of the junction left unmatched. CDR3 bases: TGTGCCAGCAACTACATGGGACAGGGGGCTTACGAGCAGTACTTC. Its translation is CASNYMGQGAYEQYF.

J is TRBJ2-6 and V is TRBV11-2, with D unresolved. The CDR3 covers 14 residues. V lost 6 bases and J lost 0, with 6 bases in between. The germline gives CDR1 SGHAT, CDR2 FQNNGV. CDR3 DNA sequence: TGTGCCAGCAGGACTGTCTCTGGGGCCAACGTCCTGACTTTC. This encodes CASRTVSGANVLTF.

The CDR3: CASRPGQSNEKLFF. CDR3 nucleotide sequence: TGTGCCAGTAGGCCGGGACAGAGTAATGAAAAACTGTTTTTT. The J gene is TRBJ1-4, the V gene TRBV19, with TRBD1 identical over 7 bases. The V gene end was trimmed by 6 bases and the J gene end by 4 bases; junction bases not matched to a gene: 5. Germline CDR1 reads LNHDA; CDR2 reads SQIVND (reference sequence). The CDR3 length is 14 residues.

V usage is TRBV6-5 and J usage is TRBJ1-2; unclear D gene. CDR1 and CDR2 from the germline V gene are MNHEY and SVGAGI. The CDR3 runs to 12 residues. V lost 10 bases to trimming and J lost 4 bases, with 13 bases between them. The DNA for the CDR3 is TGTGCCATCTTCGGGGAAACCTATGGCTACACCTTC. It specifies CAIFGETYGYTF.

The chain links TRBV5-1 to TRBJ1-5; possibly TRBD1 for D (6 bases). The CDR3 is 14 residues long. V was trimmed by 3 bases and J by 1 base, leaving 8 bases between them. CDR1 and CDR2 from the germline V gene are SGHRS and YFSETQ. This CDR3 reads CASSSGQSNQPQHF. CDR3 DNA: TGCGCCAGCAGCTCGGGACAAAGCAATCAGCCCCAGCATTTT. Filled out from reference TRBV5-1 and TRBJ1-5, the complete variable domain reads KAGVTQTPRYLIKTRGQQVTLSCSPISGHRSVSWYQQTPGQGLQFLFEYFSETQRNKGNFPGRFSGRQFSNSRSEMNVSTLELGDSALYLCASSSGQSNQPQHFGDGTRLSIL.